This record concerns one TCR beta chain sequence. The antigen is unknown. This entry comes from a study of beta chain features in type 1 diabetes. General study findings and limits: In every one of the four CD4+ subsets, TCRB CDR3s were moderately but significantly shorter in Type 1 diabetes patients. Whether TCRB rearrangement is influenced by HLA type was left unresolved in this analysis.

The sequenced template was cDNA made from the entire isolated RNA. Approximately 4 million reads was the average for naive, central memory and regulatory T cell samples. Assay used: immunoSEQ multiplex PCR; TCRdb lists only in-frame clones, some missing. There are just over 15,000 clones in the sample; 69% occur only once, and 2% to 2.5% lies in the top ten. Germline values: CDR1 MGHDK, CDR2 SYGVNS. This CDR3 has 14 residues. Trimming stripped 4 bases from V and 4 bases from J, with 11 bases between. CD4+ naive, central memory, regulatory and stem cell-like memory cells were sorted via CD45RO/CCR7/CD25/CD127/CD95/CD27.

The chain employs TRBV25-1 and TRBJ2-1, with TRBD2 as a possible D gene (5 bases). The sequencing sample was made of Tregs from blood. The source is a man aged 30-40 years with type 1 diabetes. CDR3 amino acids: CASSGEGLYNEQFF. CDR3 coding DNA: TGTGCCAGCAGTGGCGAGGGCCTGTACAATGAGCAGTTCTTC.